Listed here is a single T cell receptor beta chain. Antigen unknown. The assay was immunoSEQ multiplex PCR, and TCRdb's table has in-frame clones only and misses some. The sample consists of about 120,000 clones, 85% to 95% of them appearing once. This CDR3 has 17 amino acids. Germline assignment: CDR1 SGHTA and CDR2 FQGNSA. V shed 1 base and J shed 6 bases, with 20 bases lying between them. The data derive from a study of graft-versus-host responses after intestinal transplantation. Study results and limitations: Individuals carrying graft-donor T cell macrochimerism showed high graft-versus-host to host-versus-graft clonal ratios in allografts.

V usage is TRBV7-2 and J usage is TRBJ2-3, with D possibly TRBD1 on 5 matching bases. The sample was unstimulated CD4+ T cells sorted from spleen or lymph node cells, taken before intestinal transplant. This sequence originates from a human donor who received an intestinal transplant. The CDR3 DNA reads TGTGCCAGCAGCTTAGGGGCGCATAGGGGTTCTTTCGATACGCAGTATTTT. Protein product: CASSLGAHRGSFDTQYF.